This T cell receptor (beta chain) was recorded in a study of cytomegalovirus exposure and HLA in healthy donors. In the study overall: The Caucasian-associated ancestry cluster contained around four fifths of the roughly 370 genotyped donors. Broader study findings: Some public TCRs appeared in many individuals, while most sequences were rare. The records held CMV serostatus as the only immune exposure information.

There are 13 residues in the CDR3. The germline V gene has CDR1 MNHEY and CDR2 SMNVEV (reference sequence). Trimming removed 6 bases from V and 8 bases from J; junction bases left unmatched: 9. It was with 60 Vbeta and 13 Jbeta primers that the PCR ran. Generated by immunoSEQ multiplex PCR, the TCRdb table keeps only in-frame clones and is missing some. Among under 200,000 clones listed, roughly 79% were seen once. A note on this clone: Its antigen is not identified.

The sample comprised PBMCs. The rearrangement links TRBV27 to TRBJ1-2; TRBD1 aligns across 7 bases. The TCR was taken from a man aged 45 to 65 in good health and CMV-seropositive. DNA for the CDR3: TGTGCCAGCAGGCGGACAGGCGGGGGGGGCTACACCTTC. Its protein product is CASRRTGGGGYTF.